The 8 T cell receptor beta chains given below trace back to one sample, sequenced in a study of breast tumors, draining lymph nodes, adjacent tissues (dated by TCRdb to the mid-2010s). The lymph node samples were taken from the axillary draining lymph nodes of breast cancer patients. Library prep was done by multiplex PCR. Sequencing relied on an Illumina HiSeq 2000. Clones were called with MiXCR by TCRdb after fastp trimmed the public reads at Q25, and only in-frame beta chains were retained. Rows merge per CDR3 protein into single entries with the most common DNA and genes. In this sample the table shows 90,000 to 120,000 distinct CDR3 sequences, approximately 21% of which occur a single time. Under 1.5% of the sample belongs to the ten largest clones. Sequencing input: axillary lymph node tissue. Receptors originate from a female donor with breast cancer. Some clones in this sample may be carry-over from other donors' samples.

This clonotype was found many times. The chain combines TRBV7-3 with TRBJ2-2, with 11 bases matching TRBD2. The CDR3 length is 16 residues. Trimming at V came to 5 bases and at J to 5 bases, leaving 7 bases not matched to a gene. Germline V CDR1 and CDR2: SGHTA, FQGTGA. The chain's CDR3 is CASSPTSGTTTGELFF. CDR3 sequence (DNA): TGTGCCAGCAGCCCGACTAGCGGGACCACTACCGGGGAGCTGTTTTTT.

V is TRBV10-1 and J is TRBJ2-5; 8 bases agree with TRBD1. This CDR3 has 15 amino acids. Looked up from germline, CDR1 is WNHNN and CDR2 is SYGVQD (reference sequence). Trimming took 3 bases from V and 4 from J; bases not matched to a gene: 7. CDR3 DNA sequence: TGCGCCAGCAGTGAATGGGCAGGGGGCCCAGAGACCCAGTACTTC. It yields the protein CASSEWAGGPETQYF.

This rearrangement joins TRBV12-5 to TRBJ1-2, with D unclear. CDR3 length: 11 amino acids. Trimming left V 10 bases short and J 2 bases short, with 8 bases between. The germline V gene has CDR1 LGHNT and CDR2 FRNRAP. CDR3 nucleotide sequence: TGTGCTACCTCCTTAAACTATGGCTACACCTTC. Translated, it gives CATSLNYGYTF.

This clonotype was picked up many times. The chain carries TRBV19 and TRBJ1-2, with D perhaps TRBD1 (5 bases). Deletions cut 4 bases from V and 2 bases from J, with 20 bases between. The CDR3 is 17 amino acids. Germline CDR1 LNHDA, CDR2 SQIVND (reference sequence). Here the CDR3 DNA reads TGTGCCAGTAGTAGGTCGAGGGGCGTTCGAGTCAACTATGGCTACACCTTC. This codes for CASSRSRGVRVNYGYTF.

The J gene is TRBJ2-7, the V gene TRBV7-2, with 8 bases that match TRBD2. V trimming: 4 bases; J trimming: 6 bases; junction bases outside the gene matches: 11. Germline V gene data show CDR1 as SGHTA and CDR2 as FQGNSA. There are 15 residues in the CDR3. Written as DNA, the CDR3 is TGTGCCAGCAGCTCAGCCCCGGGGGGGTCGAGCGAGCAGTACTTC. Translation gives CASSSAPGGSSEQYF.

The chain has TRBV5-4 and TRBJ2-2, with 8 bases that match TRBD2. Germline V gene sequence: CDR1 SGHNT, CDR2 YYREEE (reference sequence). V dropped 0 bases and J dropped 4; count of bases not matched to a gene: 2. The CDR3 spans 15 residues. CDR3 loop: CASSLGGLVTGELFF. The CDR3 DNA reads as TGTGCCAGCAGCTTGGGGGGACTAGTCACCGGGGAGCTGTTTTTT. The variable domain in full, with the rest retrieved from reference TRBV5-4 and TRBJ2-2, is ETGVTQSPTHLIKTRGQQVTLRCSSQSGHNTVSWYQQALGQGPQFIFQYYREEENGRGNFPPRFSGLQFPNYSSELNVNALELDDSALYLCASSLGGLVTGELFFGEGSRLTVL.

Many counts were recorded for this clonotype. The V gene is TRBV7-6, the J gene TRBJ2-5; D is ambiguous. The CDR3 is made up of 12 amino acids. Trimming took off 0 bases at V and 5 bases at J, with 4 bases between the two ends. Per germline, CDR1 SGHVS and CDR2 FNYEAQ. CDR3 sequence reads: CASSLAAETQYF. CDR3 DNA sequence: TGTGCCAGCAGCTTAGCCGCCGAGACCCAGTACTTC.

In regard to this clonotype: A much bigger clone sits one base away, suggesting this may be a read error. This rearrangement joins TRBV4-1 to TRBJ2-1; the D gene is possibly TRBD1 (6 bases). The V gene lost 4 bases and the J gene lost 1 base, with 20 bases spanning the gap. The CDR3 is made up of 18 amino acids. Per germline, CDR1 MGHRA and CDR2 YSYEKL. This CDR3 is CASSRDGAQGGSYNEQFF. CDR3 bases: TGCGCCAGCAGCCGAGATGGAGCACAGGGTGGGTCCTACAATGAGCAGTTCTTC.